The 4 T cell receptor beta chains in this list originate from one sample, sequenced in a study of T cells in narcolepsy. Some clones are missing from TCRdb's copy, which holds only in-frame ones; the method was immunoSEQ multiplex PCR. In the table there are 20,000 to 25,000 clones, about 90% of which are singletons. Sequencing input: CD45RA- memory CD4+ T cells from PBMCs. The source is a human donor with narcolepsy.

V gene TRBV4-1 combines with J gene TRBJ1-2; D gene ambiguous. Germline CDR1 reads MGHRA; CDR2 reads YSYEKL. The V and J ends lost 1 base and 5 bases respectively, with 8 bases between them. This CDR3 contains 13 residues. Here the CDR3 DNA reads TGCGCCAGCAGCCAAGTCGGCCAGTATGGCTACACCTTC. It translates to CASSQVGQYGYTF.

The V and J genes are TRBV5-1 and TRBJ2-1; D call uncertain. The V gene's germline CDR1 is SGHRS and CDR2 YFSETQ. CDR3 length: 12 amino acids. Trimming removed 0 bases from V and 8 bases from J, with 6 bases in between. The CDR3 loop is CASSLDSYEQFF. For the CDR3, the DNA is TGCGCCAGCAGCTTGGACAGCTATGAGCAGTTCTTC.

The chain employs TRBV27 and TRBJ1-1, with D perhaps TRBD1 (6 bases). Trimming took off 7 bases at V and 2 bases at J, with 11 bases between the two ends. Germline assignment: CDR1 MNHEY and CDR2 SMNVEV (reference sequence). The CDR3 is 13 amino acids. This CDR3 is CASNRDLNTEAFF. The DNA of the CDR3 is TGTGCCAGCAACAGGGACCTTAACACTGAAGCTTTCTTT.

The rearrangement links TRBV6-6 to TRBJ2-7; D perhaps matches TRBD1 (6 bases). This CDR3 has 13 residues. The germline V and J ends were trimmed by 6 bases and 2 bases, with 11 bases remaining between them. Germline V lookup: CDR1 MNHNY, CDR2 SVGAGI (reference sequence). CDR3 DNA sequence: TGTGCCAGCAGCTTGGACAGCACCTACGAGCAGTACTTC. Translated, it gives CASSLDSTYEQYF.